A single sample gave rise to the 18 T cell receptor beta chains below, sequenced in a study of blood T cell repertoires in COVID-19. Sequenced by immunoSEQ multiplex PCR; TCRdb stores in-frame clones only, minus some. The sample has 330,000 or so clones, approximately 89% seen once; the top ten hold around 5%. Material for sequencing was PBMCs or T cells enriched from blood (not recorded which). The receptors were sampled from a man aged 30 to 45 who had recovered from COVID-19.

The CDR3 DNA reads TGTGCCAGCAGCCTAGCAGCGGCGTCCTACAATGAGCAGTTCTTC. Translating it yields CASSLAAASYNEQFF. The chain carries TRBV7-3 and TRBJ2-1, with a weak D call TRBD2 (5 bases). V lost 5 bases and J 1 base, leaving 12 bases between the germline ends. Germline V lookup: CDR1 SGHTA, CDR2 FQGTGA. The CDR3 length is 15 residues.

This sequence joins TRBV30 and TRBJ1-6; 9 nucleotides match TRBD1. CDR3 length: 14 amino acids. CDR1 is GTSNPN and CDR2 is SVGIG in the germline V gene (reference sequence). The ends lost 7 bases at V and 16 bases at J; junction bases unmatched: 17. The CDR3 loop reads CALTMGDRALSLHF. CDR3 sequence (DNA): TGTGCCTTGACCATGGGGGACAGGGCCCTATCGCTCCACTTT.

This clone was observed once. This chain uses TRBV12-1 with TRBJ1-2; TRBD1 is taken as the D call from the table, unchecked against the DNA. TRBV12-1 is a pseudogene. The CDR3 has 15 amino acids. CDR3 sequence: CASSAWTGENYGYTF. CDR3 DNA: TGTGCCAGCAGCGCGTGGACAGGGGAAAACTATGGCTACACCTTC.

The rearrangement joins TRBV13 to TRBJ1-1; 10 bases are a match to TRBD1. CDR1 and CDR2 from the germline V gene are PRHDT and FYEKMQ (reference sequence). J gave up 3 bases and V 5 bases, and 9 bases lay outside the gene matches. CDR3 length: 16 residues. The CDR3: CASSHRDRGFDTEAFF. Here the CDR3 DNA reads TGTGCCAGCAGCCACCGGGACAGGGGATTTGACACTGAAGCTTTCTTT.

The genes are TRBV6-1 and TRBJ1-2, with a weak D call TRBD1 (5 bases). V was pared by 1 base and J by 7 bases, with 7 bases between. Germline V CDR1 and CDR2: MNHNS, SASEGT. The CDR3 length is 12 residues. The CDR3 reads CASSEEGFGYTF. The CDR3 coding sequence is TGTGCCAGCAGTGAAGAGGGGTTTGGCTACACCTTC.

CDR3 bases: TGTGCCAGCAGTGAGGGGAGGGTCTCTGCCAACGTCCTGACTTTC. Its translation: CASSEGRVSANVLTF. This chain links TRBV2 with TRBJ2-6; 7 bases are shared with TRBD2. The junction had 6 bases not matched to a gene; V was cut back by 3 bases and J by 7 bases. The CDR3 runs 15 residues. CDR1 and CDR2 from the germline V gene are SNHLY and FYNNEI. Full variable domain (missing parts from reference TRBV2 and TRBJ2-6): EPEVTQTPSHQVTQMGQEVILRCVPISNHLYFYWYRQILGQKVEFLVSFYNNEISEKSEIFDDQFSVERPDGSNFTLKIRSTKLEDSAMYFCASSEGRVSANVLTFGAGSRLTVL.

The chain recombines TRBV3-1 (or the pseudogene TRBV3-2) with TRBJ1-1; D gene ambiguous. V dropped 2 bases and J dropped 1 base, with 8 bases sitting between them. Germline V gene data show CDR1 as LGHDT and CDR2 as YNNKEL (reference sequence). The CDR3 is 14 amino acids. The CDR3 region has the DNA TGTGCCAGCAGCCAAAATGCAGGGAACACTGAAGCTTTCTTT. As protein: CASSQNAGNTEAFF.

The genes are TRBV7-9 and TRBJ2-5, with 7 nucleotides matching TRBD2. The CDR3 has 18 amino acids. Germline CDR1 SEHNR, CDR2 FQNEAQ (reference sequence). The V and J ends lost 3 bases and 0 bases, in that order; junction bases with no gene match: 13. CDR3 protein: CASSFIRRLLADQETQYF. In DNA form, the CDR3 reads TGTGCCAGCAGCTTTATCCGACGTCTTCTAGCGGACCAAGAGACCCAGTACTTC.

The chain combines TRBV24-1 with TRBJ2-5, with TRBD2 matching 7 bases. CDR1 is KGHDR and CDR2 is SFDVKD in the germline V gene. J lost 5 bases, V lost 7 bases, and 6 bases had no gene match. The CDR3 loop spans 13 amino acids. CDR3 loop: CATSLTSQETQYF. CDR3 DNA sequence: TGTGCCACCAGCTTGACTAGCCAGGAGACCCAGTACTTC.

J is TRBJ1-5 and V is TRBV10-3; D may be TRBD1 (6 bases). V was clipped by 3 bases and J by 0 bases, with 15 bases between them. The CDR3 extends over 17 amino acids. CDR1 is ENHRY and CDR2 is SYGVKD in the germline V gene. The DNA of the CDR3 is TGTGCCATCAGTGACCCTGGCAGGGGATATAGCAATCAGCCCCAGCATTTT. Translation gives CAISDPGRGYSNQPQHF.

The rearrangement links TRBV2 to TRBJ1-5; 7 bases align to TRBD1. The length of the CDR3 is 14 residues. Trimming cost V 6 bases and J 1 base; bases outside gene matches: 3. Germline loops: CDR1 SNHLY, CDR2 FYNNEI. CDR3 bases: TGTGCCAGCAGAGACAGGGTAAGCAATCAGCCCCAGCATTTT. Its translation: CASRDRVSNQPQHF.

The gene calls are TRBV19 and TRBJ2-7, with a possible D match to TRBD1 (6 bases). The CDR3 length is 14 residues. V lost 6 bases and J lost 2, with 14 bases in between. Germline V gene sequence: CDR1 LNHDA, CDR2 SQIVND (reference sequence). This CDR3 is CASRGHGEAYEQYF. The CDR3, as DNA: TGTGCCAGTAGGGGACACGGGGAAGCCTACGAGCAGTACTTC.

This CDR3 is CASSLSRGLRSSYGYTF. CDR3 DNA: TGTGCCAGCAGCCTGAGCAGGGGCTTAAGGTCAAGCTATGGCTACACCTTC. This chain uses TRBV2 with TRBJ1-2, with TRBD1 as a possible D gene (6 bases). The CDR3 has 17 amino acids. Germline loops: CDR1 SNHLY, CDR2 FYNNEI. V gave up 6 bases and J gave up 4 bases, with 24 bases separating them.

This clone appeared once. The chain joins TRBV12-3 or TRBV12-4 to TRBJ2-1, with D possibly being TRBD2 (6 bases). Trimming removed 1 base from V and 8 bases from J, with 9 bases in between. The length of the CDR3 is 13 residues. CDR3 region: CASSLGTGDEQFF. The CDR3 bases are TGTGCCAGCAGTTTAGGGACGGGGGATGAGCAGTTCTTC.

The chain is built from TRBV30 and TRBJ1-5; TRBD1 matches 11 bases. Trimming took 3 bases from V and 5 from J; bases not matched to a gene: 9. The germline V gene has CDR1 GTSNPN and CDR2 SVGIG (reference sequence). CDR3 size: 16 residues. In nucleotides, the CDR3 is TGTGCCTGGAGCCTACGTTGGACAGGGGGCCATCAGCCCCAGCATTTT. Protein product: CAWSLRWTGGHQPQHF.

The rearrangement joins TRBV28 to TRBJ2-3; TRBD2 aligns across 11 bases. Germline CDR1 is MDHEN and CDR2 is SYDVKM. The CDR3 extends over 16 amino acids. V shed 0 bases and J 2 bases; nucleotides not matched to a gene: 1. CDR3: CASSLWTSGATDTQYF. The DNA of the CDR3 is TGTGCCAGCAGTTTATGGACTAGCGGGGCCACAGATACGCAGTATTTT.

CDR3 bases: TGCGCCAGCAGCCAAGATTTTGCGGGAACTAATGAAAAACTGTTTTTT. Translated: CASSQDFAGTNEKLFF. This chain connects TRBV4-1 to TRBJ1-4; D gene unclear. V lost 0 bases and J lost 1, with 9 bases in between. Germline CDR1 and CDR2: MGHRA and YSYEKL. CDR3 length: 16 amino acids.

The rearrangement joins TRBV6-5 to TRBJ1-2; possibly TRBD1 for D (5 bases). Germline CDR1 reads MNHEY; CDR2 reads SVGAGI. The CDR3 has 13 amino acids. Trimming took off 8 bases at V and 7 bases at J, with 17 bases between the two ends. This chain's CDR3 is CASGGPNQGGYTF. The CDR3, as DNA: TGTGCCAGCGGAGGGCCGAACCAGGGTGGCTACACCTTC.